The 25 T cell receptor beta chains listed next were all sequenced from one sample in a study of control samples from healthy donors and cancer patients. Some clones are missing from TCRdb's copy, which holds only in-frame ones; the method was immunoSEQ multiplex PCR. The sample yields some 120,000 clones, approximately 92% seen once. Specimen: blood. The receptors come from a man between 18 and 35 years old in good health.

J is TRBJ2-1 and V is TRBV6-4; 8 positions match TRBD2. Unmatched junction bases numbered 4, after V lost 4 bases and J lost 5 bases. CDR1 and CDR2 (germline): MRHNA, SNTAGT. The CDR3 consists of 14 residues. The CDR3 region has the DNA TGTGCCAGCAGTGTGGGACTAGGGGACAATGAGCAGTTCTTC. As protein: CASSVGLGDNEQFF.

This rearrangement joins TRBV10-3 to TRBJ2-5, with a tentative D call TRBD2 (6 bases). The ends were cut back, 10 bases at V and 3 bases at J, with 12 bases in the middle. In germline, CDR1 is ENHRY, CDR2 SYGVKD. The CDR3 has 12 amino acids. For the CDR3, the DNA is TGTGCCACCCACGGGACTGAAGAGACCCAGTACTTC. It translates to CATHGTEETQYF.

The chain combines TRBV12-3 or TRBV12-4 with TRBJ1-4, with D perhaps TRBD1 (5 bases). The V and J ends lost 3 bases and 13 bases respectively, with 12 bases between them. This CDR3 is built from 12 residues. CDR3 nucleotides: TGTGCCAGCAGTTTGGGGCTATCGGGACTGTTTTTT. This translates into CASSLGLSGLFF.

Only one count was recorded for this clone. The chain carries TRBV4-1 and TRBJ2-2; no clear D gene. CDR1 and CDR2 (germline): MGHRA, YSYEKL. Trimming removed 7 bases at V and 6 bases at J, with 6 bases between. The CDR3 runs 11 residues. The chain's CDR3 is CASTWSGELFF. The CDR3 DNA is TGCGCCAGCACTTGGTCCGGGGAGCTGTTTTTT.

The gene calls are TRBV29-1 and TRBJ1-1; D uncertain. CDR1 is SQVTM, CDR2 ANQGSEA, per germline. The V end lost 6 bases, the J end lost 0 bases, and 11 bases lay between the germline ends. This CDR3 contains 13 residues. This chain's CDR3 is CSVKDGLNTEAFF. CDR3 DNA sequence: TGCAGCGTCAAGGACGGTTTGAACACTGAAGCTTTCTTT.

This clone was picked up one time. The chain links TRBV28 to TRBJ1-1; 7 bases agree with TRBD1. Germline loops: CDR1 MDHEN, CDR2 SYDVKM. The ends lost 3 bases at V and 5 bases at J; junction bases unmatched: 12. The CDR3 is made up of 16 amino acids. The CDR3 region has the DNA TGTGCCAGCAGTTTCGTTCAGGGGGGGGTCGGGACTGAAGCTTTCTTT. The encoded protein is CASSFVQGGVGTEAFF.

The rearrangement links TRBV14 to TRBJ2-5, with no clear D. Trimming stripped 1 base from V and 1 base from J, with 4 bases between. There are 13 residues in the CDR3. Germline CDR1 SGHDN, CDR2 FVKESK. CDR3 nucleotides: TGTGCCAGCAGCCAAGGACCCCAAGAGACCCAGTACTTC. This codes for CASSQGPQETQYF.

Here the CDR3 reads CAWSAGTGKDEKLFF. Here the CDR3 DNA reads TGTGCCTGGAGTGCGGGGACAGGGAAGGATGAAAAACTGTTTTTT. V usage is TRBV30 and J usage is TRBJ1-4, with TRBD1 matching over 9 bases. Germline V gene data show CDR1 as GTSNPN and CDR2 as SVGIG (reference sequence). V was clipped by 1 base and J by 6 bases; unmatched bases: 6. The CDR3 sequence is 15 residues long.

A single count supports this clone. V and J are TRBV6-2 or TRBV6-3 and TRBJ2-7; 11 positions match TRBD2. Germline V gene lookup returns CDR1 MNHEY and CDR2 SVGEGT. The CDR3 covers 17 residues. V dropped 0 bases and J dropped 3; count of bases not matched to a gene: 7. The CDR3 here is CASSYSASGRNYYEQYV. As DNA, the CDR3 is TGTGCCAGCAGTTACTCAGCTAGCGGGAGGAACTACTACGAGCAGTACGTC.

This clone was counted between two and nine times. The chain joins TRBV5-1 to TRBJ2-3; D possibly uses TRBD1 or TRBD2 (5 bases each). This CDR3 has 12 residues. Germline lookup yields CDR1 SGHRS and CDR2 YFSETQ. With 2 bases removed from V and 9 bases from J, the gap between germline ends came to 10 bases. The CDR3 region is CASSLEGDTQYF. The DNA of the CDR3 is TGCGCCAGCAGCTTAGAAGGGGACACGCAGTATTTT.

CDR3 nucleotide sequence: TGTGCCAGCAGCTTAGCGCTAGCGGGGGCTGGGGGTACGCAGTATTTT. Translated: CASSLALAGAGGTQYF. The chain couples TRBV7-2 to TRBJ2-3; 10 positions match TRBD2. The germline V gene has CDR1 SGHTA and CDR2 FQGNSA. The CDR3 consists of 16 residues. Losses at the gene ends were 0 bases for V and 8 bases for J; bases not matched to a gene: 8.

The genes are TRBV6-2 or TRBV6-3 and TRBJ1-1; D ambiguous. Germline V CDR1 and CDR2: MNHEY, SVGEGT. The CDR3 spans 13 residues. With 2 bases removed from V and 7 bases from J, the gap between germline ends came to 11 bases. The DNA of the CDR3 is TGTGCCAGCAGTTACCCGGATATTGGTGAAGCTTTCTTT. Amino acid sequence: CASSYPDIGEAFF.

This clone was seen a few times. This chain uses TRBV3-1 (or the pseudogene TRBV3-2) with TRBJ2-7; 10 bases fit TRBD2. V was pared by 0 bases and J by 5 bases, with 10 bases of the junction left unmatched. The CDR3 is made up of 17 amino acids. Germline assignment: CDR1 LGHDT and CDR2 YNNKEL (reference sequence). As DNA, the CDR3 is TGTGCCAGCAGCCAAGATCGGCTAGCGGGAGCGGTCCACGAGCAGTACGTC. It translates to CASSQDRLAGAVHEQYV.

The rearrangement uses TRBV6-5 and TRBJ1-5; 10 positions agree with TRBD1. V lost 6 bases and J lost 7; bases outside the gene matches: 6. The CDR3 sequence is 14 residues long. CDR1 and CDR2 from the germline V gene are MNHEY and SVGAGI. The CDR3 nucleotides read TGTGCCAGCAGGCCGGGACAGGGGATCCAGCCCCAGCATTTT. It codes for CASRPGQGIQPQHF.

CDR3 DNA sequence: TGCGCCAGCAGCTTGGTCGGGACAGGGATGATCTATGGCTACACCTTC. Translated, it gives CASSLVGTGMIYGYTF. The chain couples TRBV5-1 to TRBJ1-2, with TRBD1 matching over 9 bases. V shed 0 bases, J shed 4 bases, and the junction held 7 bases outside the gene matches. There are 16 residues in the CDR3. The V gene's germline CDR1 is SGHRS and CDR2 YFSETQ. Combining the CDR3 with reference TRBV5-1 and TRBJ1-2 gives the whole variable domain KAGVTQTPRYLIKTRGQQVTLSCSPISGHRSVSWYQQTPGQGLQFLFEYFSETQRNKGNFPGRFSGRQFSNSRSEMNVSTLELGDSALYLCASSLVGTGMIYGYTFGSGTRLTVV.

The chain links TRBV3-1 (or the pseudogene TRBV3-2) to TRBJ2-1; weak D call: TRBD1 (6 bases). V shed 0 bases and J shed 6 bases, with 12 bases lying between them. Germline CDR1 reads LGHDT; CDR2 reads YNNKEL (reference sequence). The CDR3 extends over 15 amino acids. The CDR3 loop reads CASSQDLTGSNEQFF. CDR3 DNA: TGTGCCAGCAGCCAAGATCTCACAGGGAGCAATGAGCAGTTCTTC.

The chain has TRBV9 and TRBJ2-3; no clear D. V was pared by 0 bases and J by 0 bases, with 8 bases between. The CDR3 length is 15 residues. CDR1 is SGDLS, CDR2 YYNGEE, per germline. CDR3 DNA sequence: TGTGCCAGCAGCGTAGGGCACTCTAGCACAGATACGCAGTATTTT. Amino acids: CASSVGHSSTDTQYF.

This chain connects TRBV6-4 to TRBJ1-3, with 7 bases matching TRBD1. V shed 5 bases, J shed 7 bases, and the junction held 8 bases outside the gene matches. The CDR3 length is 14 residues. CDR1 and CDR2 from the germline V gene are MRHNA and SNTAGT. CDR3 sequence reads: CASSNRDSRNTIYF. As DNA, the CDR3 is TGTGCCAGCAGTAACCGGGACAGTCGCAACACCATATATTTT.

The V gene is TRBV5-1, the J gene TRBJ1-4, with D possibly being TRBD1 (5 bases). CDR1 SGHRS and CDR2 YFSETQ come from the germline V gene. V gave up 4 bases and J gave up 5 bases, with 12 bases separating them. The CDR3 runs 14 residues. The CDR3: CASSQQASNEKLFF. Here the CDR3 DNA reads TGCGCCAGCAGCCAACAGGCATCAAATGAAAAACTGTTTTTT. The whole variable domain, filled in from reference TRBV5-1 and TRBJ1-4, reads KAGVTQTPRYLIKTRGQQVTLSCSPISGHRSVSWYQQTPGQGLQFLFEYFSETQRNKGNFPGRFSGRQFSNSRSEMNVSTLELGDSALYLCASSQQASNEKLFFGSGTQLSVL.

The chain couples TRBV7-2 to TRBJ1-1, with unresolved D. Germline lookup yields CDR1 SGHTA and CDR2 FQGNSA. CDR3 length equals 14 residues. The germline V and J ends were trimmed by 5 bases and 2 bases, with 12 bases remaining between them. The CDR3 loop reads CASSLFIINTEAFF. The CDR3, as DNA: TGTGCCAGCAGCCTATTTATCATTAACACTGAAGCTTTCTTT. Full variable domain (remainder filled in from reference TRBV7-2 and TRBJ1-1): GAGVSQSPSNKVTEKGKDVELRCDPISGHTALYWYRQSLGQGLEFLIYFQGNSAPDKSGLPSDRFSAERTGGSVSTLTIQRTQQEDSAVYLCASSLFIINTEAFFGQGTRLTVV.

This sequence joins TRBV6-2 or TRBV6-3 and TRBJ2-5, with 11 bases identical to TRBD1. The CDR3 sequence is 16 residues long. The J segment lost 5 bases and the V segment lost 6 bases, leaving 11 bases of the junction unmatched. CDR1 is MNHEY, CDR2 SVGEGT, per germline. DNA for the CDR3: TGTGCCAGCAGCCCCAACCCCGGGACAGGGGGGGAGACCCAGTACTTC. This sequence encodes CASSPNPGTGGETQYF.

This clone has just a few counts. The rearrangement uses TRBV29-1 and TRBJ2-7, with 9 nucleotides matching TRBD1. Germline V gene sequence: CDR1 SQVTM, CDR2 ANQGSEA. V dropped 5 bases and J dropped 4; count of bases not matched to a gene: 9. CDR3 length: 14 amino acids. CDR3 in amino acids: CSVRSLDRGYEQYV. The CDR3 coding sequence is TGCAGCGTTCGTTCTCTGGACAGGGGTTACGAGCAGTACGTC.

The rearrangement links TRBV10-3 to TRBJ2-1; 9 positions match TRBD1. V lost 2 bases to trimming and J lost 2 bases; unmatched junction nucleotides: 4. The CDR3 is 16 amino acids. The V gene's germline CDR1 is ENHRY and CDR2 SYGVKD. Here the CDR3 DNA reads TGTGCCATCAGTGAGGCCAGGGACAGGGCCTACAATGAGCAGTTCTTC. This codes for CAISEARDRAYNEQFF.

This clone was counted once. This chain joins TRBV5-8 and TRBJ1-5, with D maybe TRBD1 (6 bases). This CDR3 region has 14 residues. The ends were cut back, 3 bases at V and 4 bases at J, with 11 bases in the middle. Germline V gene data show CDR1 as SGHTS and CDR2 as YDEGEE. The CDR3 DNA reads as TGTGCCAGCAGCTCAACTCAGGGGAATCAGCCCCAGCATTTT. Protein: CASSSTQGNQPQHF.

This chain links TRBV2 with TRBJ1-3; no definite D call. This CDR3 is 11 amino acids long. From germline, CDR1 is SNHLY and CDR2 FYNNEI. Trimming pared 1 base from V and 16 bases from J, leaving 11 bases between. The CDR3 reads CASSEDGRLYF. The CDR3 DNA reads TGTGCCAGCAGTGAAGATGGCAGGCTGTATTTT.